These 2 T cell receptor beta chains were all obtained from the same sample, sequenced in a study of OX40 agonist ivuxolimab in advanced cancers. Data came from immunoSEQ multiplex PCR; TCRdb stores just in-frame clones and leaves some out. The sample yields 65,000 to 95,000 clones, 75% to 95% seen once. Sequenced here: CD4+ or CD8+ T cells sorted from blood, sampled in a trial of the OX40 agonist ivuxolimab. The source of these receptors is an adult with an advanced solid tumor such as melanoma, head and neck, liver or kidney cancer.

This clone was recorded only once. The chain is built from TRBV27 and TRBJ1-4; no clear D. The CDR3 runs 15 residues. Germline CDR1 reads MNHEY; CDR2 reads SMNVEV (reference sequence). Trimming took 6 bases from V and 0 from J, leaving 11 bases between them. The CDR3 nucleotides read TGTGCCAGCAGGGGAGGGCGGGCAACTAATGAAAAACTGTTTTTT. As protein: CASRGGRATNEKLFF.

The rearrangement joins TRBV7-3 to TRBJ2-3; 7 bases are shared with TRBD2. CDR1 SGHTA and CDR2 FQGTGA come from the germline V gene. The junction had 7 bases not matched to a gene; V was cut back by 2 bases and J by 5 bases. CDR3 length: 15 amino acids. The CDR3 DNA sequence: TGTGCCAGCAGCTTAGAAGCAGGGAGGGGAGATACGCAGTATTTT. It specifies CASSLEAGRGDTQYF.